Shown below are 24 T cell receptor beta chains from a single sample sequenced in a study of blood T cell repertoires in COVID-19. Profiling relied on immunoSEQ multiplex PCR, and the TCRdb table lists in-frame clones only, not all of them. Of approximately 140,000 clones in the sample, 70% to 90% are singletons; the top ten hold roughly 8.7%. Sequenced input: peripheral blood. The receptors were gathered from a woman aged 55-69 years with acute or convalescent COVID-19.

This chain links TRBV9 with TRBJ1-3; TRBD1 matches 8 bases. J lost 3 bases, V lost 0 bases, and 8 bases had no gene match. Germline-derived CDR1 and CDR2 are SGDLS and YYNGEE. This CDR3 region has 17 residues. CDR3 DNA: TGTGCCAGCAGCGTAGCAGGGGGCGGCATAAGTGGAAACACCATATATTTT. It is translated as CASSVAGGGISGNTIYF.

This clone appeared a single time. V usage is TRBV5-6 and J usage is TRBJ1-1, with D tentatively TRBD1 (5 bases). The CDR3 contains 17 residues. Germline CDR1 SGHDT, CDR2 YYEEEE. The V gene lost 0 bases and the J gene lost 2 bases, with 17 bases spanning the gap. CDR3 protein: CASSLDRGGGVNTEAFF. The CDR3 DNA is TGTGCCAGCAGCTTGGATAGGGGAGGCGGTGTAAACACTGAAGCTTTCTTT.

J is TRBJ2-1 and V is TRBV30; TRBD2 matches 10 bases. V lost 4 bases, J lost 4 bases, and 4 bases stayed unmatched. The CDR3 is 14 residues long. CDR1 is GTSNPN and CDR2 is SVGIG in the germline V gene (reference sequence). The chain's CDR3 is CAWTELAGYNEQFF. The CDR3 DNA sequence: TGTGCCTGGACCGAACTAGCGGGATACAATGAGCAGTTCTTC.

This chain uses TRBV28 with TRBJ1-4; TRBD1 matches 9 bases. Germline V gene data show CDR1 as MDHEN and CDR2 as SYDVKM. V was clipped by 1 base and J by 6 bases; unmatched bases: 6. This CDR3 is built from 16 residues. The CDR3 sequence: CASSLLTGGVYEKLFF. The DNA of the CDR3 is TGTGCCAGCAGTTTATTGACAGGGGGTGTGTATGAAAAACTGTTTTTT.

The genes are TRBV7-8 and TRBJ2-2; TRBD2 matches 7 bases. V dropped 0 bases and J dropped 0; count of bases not matched to a gene: 7. The CDR3 sequence is 18 residues long. Germline lookup yields CDR1 SGHVS and CDR2 FQNEAQ. CDR3 sequence reads: CASSLARRLASNTGELFF. CDR3 nucleotide sequence: TGTGCCAGCAGCTTAGCCCGCCGACTAGCCTCGAACACCGGGGAGCTGTTTTTT.

The J gene is TRBJ1-5, the V gene TRBV10-3; D possibly corresponds to TRBD1 (5 bases). Per the germline V gene, CDR1 is ENHRY and CDR2 is SYGVKD. V was pared by 5 bases and J by 5 bases, with 22 bases between. This CDR3 is built from 17 residues. CDR3: CAISRGRQGGLDQPQHF. Written as DNA, the CDR3 is TGTGCCATCAGTAGGGGCCGGCAGGGAGGCCTCGATCAGCCCCAGCATTTT.

The V call is TRBV5-1, the J call TRBJ1-1; 8 bases agree with TRBD1. The CDR3 length is 14 residues. The V gene's germline CDR1 is SGHRS and CDR2 YFSETQ. J gave up 2 bases and V 6 bases, and 6 bases lay outside the gene matches. CDR3 bases: TGCGCCAGCACAGGGGGCTTTTCAAACACTGAAGCTTTCTTT. Translating it yields CASTGGFSNTEAFF.

CDR3 in DNA: TGTGCCAGCAGCCGCGACAGGCATGGGCGTTCAAGTACGCAGTATTTT. Its translation: CASSRDRHGRSSTQYF. This sequence joins TRBV4-2 and TRBJ2-3; D perhaps matches TRBD1 (6 bases). Germline-derived CDR1 and CDR2 are LGHNA and YNFKEQ. V lost 4 bases to trimming and J lost 8 bases, with 22 bases between them. The CDR3 has 16 amino acids.

V usage is TRBV9 and J usage is TRBJ2-2; D not resolved. Germline V CDR1 and CDR2: SGDLS, YYNGEE. Between the trimmed V and J ends, which lost 2 bases and 6 bases, there was a span of 8 bases. This CDR3 has 13 residues. CDR3 residues: CASSVPGAGELFF. The CDR3 bases are TGTGCCAGCAGCGTCCCAGGCGCCGGGGAGCTGTTTTTT.

The chain joins TRBV29-1 to TRBJ2-5; TRBD1 aligns across 7 bases. CDR3 length equals 13 residues. V dropped 3 bases and J dropped 5; count of bases not matched to a gene: 6. The V gene's germline CDR1 is SQVTM and CDR2 ANQGSEA. The CDR3 reads CSVDRQGLETQYF. The CDR3 DNA is TGCAGCGTTGACCGACAGGGCCTCGAGACCCAGTACTTC.

The genes are TRBV7-2 and TRBJ1-2, with TRBD1 as a possible D gene (5 bases). This CDR3 is built from 16 residues. Germline V gives CDR1 SGHTA, CDR2 FQGNSA. Trimming removed 1 base from V and 2 bases from J, with 14 bases in between. The CDR3 is CASSLGWGGENYGYTF. DNA of the CDR3: TGTGCCAGCAGCTTAGGATGGGGGGGAGAAAACTATGGCTACACCTTC. The complete variable domain, with remaining parts taken from reference TRBV7-2 and TRBJ1-2, reads GAGVSQSPSNKVTEKGKDVELRCDPISGHTALYWYRQSLGQGLEFLIYFQGNSAPDKSGLPSDRFSAERTGGSVSTLTIQRTQQEDSAVYLCASSLGWGGENYGYTFGSGTRLTVV.

V and J are TRBV6-2 or TRBV6-3 and TRBJ2-3; TRBD2 matches 7 bases. CDR1 and CDR2 from the germline V gene are MNHEY and SVGEGT. V was clipped by 5 bases and J by 6 bases; unmatched bases: 11. The CDR3 extends over 15 amino acids. CDR3 amino acids: CASSRSLILADTQYF. CDR3 DNA sequence: TGTGCCAGCAGTCGATCTCTAATACTAGCGGATACGCAGTATTTT.

This chain links TRBV19 with TRBJ1-5, with a tentative D call TRBD1 (6 bases). There are 17 residues in the CDR3. Looked up from germline, CDR1 is LNHDA and CDR2 is SQIVND (reference sequence). V was cut by 0 bases and J by 6 bases, with 18 bases left in between. CDR3 sequence: CASSIDGSQGIGQPQHF. CDR3 bases: TGTGCCAGTAGTATAGATGGGTCACAGGGTATCGGTCAGCCCCAGCATTTT.

This clone ranks as medium-sized. V and J are TRBV4-1 and TRBJ1-6; TRBD1 agrees at 10 bases. Germline values: CDR1 MGHRA, CDR2 YSYEKL. Unmatched junction bases numbered 8, after V lost 2 bases and J lost 7 bases. The CDR3 length is 17 residues. The CDR3: CASSQFFSGQGNSPLHF. As DNA, the CDR3 is TGCGCCAGCAGCCAATTTTTCTCGGGACAGGGGAATTCACCCCTCCACTTT.

V gene TRBV5-8 combines with J gene TRBJ2-6; 7 bases match TRBD1. Trimming cost V 0 bases and J 0 bases; bases outside gene matches: 9. The CDR3 runs 19 residues. The germline CDR1 and CDR2 sequences are SGHTS and YDEGEE. The CDR3 sequence is CASSLAGTEHLSGANVLTF. The CDR3 nucleotides read TGTGCCAGCAGCTTGGCGGGGACAGAGCACCTCTCTGGGGCCAACGTCCTGACTTTC. The full variable domain, in which reference TRBV5-8 and TRBJ2-6 provide the parts outside the CDR3, is EAGVTQSPTHLIKTRGQQATLRCSPISGHTSVYWYQQALGLGLQFLLWYDEGEERNRGNFPPRFSGRQFPNYSSELNVNALELEDSALYLCASSLAGTEHLSGANVLTFGAGSRLTVL.

The rearrangement joins TRBV27 to TRBJ2-3; the D is unclear. CDR3 length equals 14 residues. The V and J ends lost 4 bases and 2 bases respectively, with 10 bases between them. Germline assignment: CDR1 MNHEY and CDR2 SMNVEV (reference sequence). The chain's CDR3 is CASSSYYPTDTQYF. In nucleotides, the CDR3 is TGTGCCAGCAGTTCCTACTATCCCACAGATACGCAGTATTTT.

The V gene is TRBV28, the J gene TRBJ1-1; 7 nucleotides match TRBD1. The CDR3 has 16 amino acids. Germline trimming cut 3 bases from V and 0 bases from J; bases unmatched to any gene: 7. Germline assignment: CDR1 MDHEN and CDR2 SYDVKM. The CDR3 region has the DNA TGTGCCAGCAGTTTCATGACAGGGCCCATGAACACTGAAGCTTTCTTT. This encodes CASSFMTGPMNTEAFF.

This clone showed up just once. This rearrangement joins TRBV24-1 to TRBJ2-3; perhaps TRBD2 as D (5 bases). V dropped 4 bases and J dropped 2 bases, with 12 bases sitting between them. The CDR3 has 15 residues. CDR1 KGHDR and CDR2 SFDVKD come from the germline V gene. CDR3 in DNA: TGTGCCACCAGTGACTCCGGACTCTCCACAGATACGCAGTATTTT. Translation gives CATSDSGLSTDTQYF.

The chain carries TRBV29-1 and TRBJ2-3; D gene ambiguous. There are 10 residues in the CDR3. Trimming removed 6 bases at V and 6 bases at J, with 7 bases between. CDR1 and CDR2 from the germline V gene are SQVTM and ANQGSEA. CDR3 protein: CSVCEDTQYF. The CDR3 DNA sequence: TGCAGCGTCTGTGAGGATACGCAGTATTTT.

The V gene is TRBV5-5, the J gene TRBJ1-5; a weak D match, TRBD1 (6 bases). Trimming stripped 4 bases from V and 2 bases from J, with 16 bases between. Per the germline V gene, CDR1 is SGHKS and CDR2 is YYEKEE (reference sequence). This CDR3 contains 16 residues. Written as DNA, the CDR3 is TGTGCCAGCAGCCAAGACGGACAGTCGGGCAATCAGCCCCAGCATTTT. Translating gives CASSQDGQSGNQPQHF.

In its sample, this clone was seen once. The CDR3 spells CASTMVRAPSSYSSYNEQFF. CDR3 coding DNA: TGTGCCAGCACTATGGTCAGAGCACCCTCCAGCTACAGCTCCTACAATGAGCAGTTCTTC. The rearrangement uses TRBV28 and TRBJ2-1, with no clear D. The length of the CDR3 is 20 residues. Trimming cost V 7 bases and J 0 bases, with 28 bases left between them. Germline assignment: CDR1 MDHEN and CDR2 SYDVKM.

J is TRBJ2-5 and V is TRBV7-9, with TRBD1 identical over 7 bases. The V gene's germline CDR1 is SEHNR and CDR2 FQNEAQ (reference sequence). The CDR3 extends over 15 amino acids. V lost 5 bases and J lost 3; bases outside the gene matches: 9. DNA for the CDR3: TGTGCCAGCAGCCTACGGGACAGTTGGAAAGAGACCCAGTACTTC. Translated: CASSLRDSWKETQYF.

The chain employs TRBV7-3 and TRBJ2-2; TRBD2 matches 7 bases. The trim removed 5 bases at V and 7 bases at J, leaving 7 bases unmatched. Per the germline V gene, CDR1 is SGHTA and CDR2 is FQGTGA. The CDR3 is 14 residues long. CDR3 region: CASSPGLVRGELFF. CDR3 bases: TGTGCCAGCAGCCCCGGACTAGTCCGCGGGGAGCTGTTTTTT.

V is TRBV9 and J is TRBJ2-5, with TRBD2 identical over 9 bases. The CDR3 covers 17 residues. Germline V gene lookup returns CDR1 SGDLS and CDR2 YYNGEE. After removal of 0 bases from V and 4 bases from J, the junction contained 10 bases not matched to a gene. The CDR3 region is CASSVGPRGTSTETQYF. The DNA of the CDR3 is TGTGCCAGCAGCGTAGGACCTCGCGGGACTAGCACAGAGACCCAGTACTTC.